The 15 T cell receptor beta chains listed next were all sequenced from one sample in a study of vaccination and CD4 T cells after COVID-19 (dated by TCRdb to between 2021 and 2023). This sample's treatment or condition label indicates: roughly 10-day PBMC culture with coronavirus spike peptide pools or control peptides (ViraFEST assay). These receptors lack a known antigen. The method behind the library was PCR. Sequencing relied on an Illumina iSeq 100. DNA from cultured CD4+ T cells was subjected to TCR sequencing with the Oncomine TCR Beta short-read assay at the Johns Hopkins FTIC core. Through fastp at Q25 and MiXCR, TCRdb rebuilt clones from the public reads, retaining in-frame beta chains. Rows matching on CDR3 protein sequence are summarized as one entry with the most common DNA and genes. The sample contains approximately 13,000 distinct CDR3 sequences, about 29% of them found a single time. The ten largest clones capture roughly 19% of the sample.

The input for sequencing was CD4+ T cells from blood, cultured in vitro, taken before SARS-CoV-2 vaccination. These receptors all come from a human donor who received a COVID-19 vaccine.

In nucleotides, the CDR3 is TGTGCCAGCAGCCAAGTGGCTCTAGCGGGGGGGTACTACGAGCAGTACTTC. Residues: CASSQVALAGGYYEQYF. The chain has TRBV4-2 and TRBJ2-7, with 12 nucleotides matching TRBD2. V lost 1 base and J lost 3; bases outside the gene matches: 7. This CDR3 contains 17 residues. CDR1 LGHNA and CDR2 YNFKEQ come from the germline V gene.

The V call is TRBV30, the J call TRBJ1-3; D unclear. The CDR3 has 13 residues. Trimming cost V 0 bases and J 0 bases, with 3 bases left between them. Germline V gene sequence: CDR1 GTSNPN, CDR2 SVGIG (reference sequence). This CDR3 is CAWSVLSGNTIYF. The CDR3 coding sequence is TGTGCCTGGAGTGTACTCTCTGGAAACACCATATATTTT.

The chain links TRBV5-1 to TRBJ1-2, with 7 bases that match TRBD1. CDR1 is SGHRS and CDR2 is YFSETQ in the germline V gene. V lost 3 bases, J lost 2 bases, and 4 bases stayed unmatched. This CDR3 has 14 amino acids. In DNA, the CDR3 is TGCGCCAGCAGCTGGGGACAGAGGAACTATGGCTACACCTTC. This encodes CASSWGQRNYGYTF.

CDR3 protein: CASSKTGEPAYGYTF. CDR3 DNA: TGTGCCAGCAGCAAAACAGGGGAGCCCGCCTATGGCTACACCTTC. This chain links TRBV11-3 with TRBJ1-2, with TRBD1 identical over 7 bases. From germline, CDR1 is SGHNT and CDR2 YENEEA. The CDR3 has 15 amino acids. The junction had 10 bases not matched to a gene; V was cut back by 5 bases and J by 4 bases.

This clonotype was seen a few times. This chain links TRBV10-3 with TRBJ2-3, with TRBD1 matching 8 bases. Germline V gene sequence: CDR1 ENHRY, CDR2 SYGVKD. V shed 6 bases, J shed 2 bases, and the junction held 7 bases outside the gene matches. The CDR3 is made up of 15 amino acids. CDR3 in amino acids: CAISDRGIHTDTQYF. The CDR3 region has the DNA TGTGCCATCAGCGACAGGGGAATACACACAGATACGCAGTATTTT.

The chain has TRBV7-6 and TRBJ2-5, with no clear D. This CDR3 has 11 amino acids. CDR1 and CDR2 (germline): SGHVS, FNYEAQ. V lost 5 bases to trimming and J lost 5 bases, with 6 bases between them. The CDR3 DNA reads as TGTGCCAGCAGCCCGAGGGAGACCCAGTACTTC. It is translated as CASSPRETQYF.

The chain combines TRBV24-1 with TRBJ1-4, with 9 bases fitting TRBD1. The CDR3 extends over 17 amino acids. J was trimmed by 0 bases and V by 8 bases; bases with no gene match: 9. Germline V CDR1 and CDR2: KGHDR, SFDVKD. The CDR3 spells CATTGQGNPATNEKLFF. In DNA form, the CDR3 reads TGTGCCACCACTGGACAGGGGAACCCTGCAACTAATGAAAAACTGTTTTTT.

The rearrangement links TRBV23-1 to TRBJ1-1, with 8 bases aligning to TRBD1. TRBV23-1 is sorted into the ORF group, with uncertain function. This CDR3 is built from 18 residues. V trimming: 4 bases; J trimming: 2 bases; junction bases outside the gene matches: 15. CDR3 sequence reads: CASSRLKDRAGRNTEAFF. CDR3 sequence (DNA): TGCGCCAGCAGTCGTCTAAAGGACAGGGCTGGGAGAAACACTGAAGCTTTCTTT.

The V and J genes are TRBV30 and TRBJ2-5; D not certain. V lost 0 bases to trimming and J lost 5 bases, with 4 bases between them. In germline, CDR1 is GTSNPN, CDR2 SVGIG (reference sequence). This CDR3 has 11 amino acids. CDR3 protein: CAWSVLETQYF. CDR3 DNA sequence: TGTGCCTGGAGTGTTCTCGAGACCCAGTACTTC.

V usage is TRBV30 and J usage is TRBJ1-5; D is possibly TRBD1 (6 bases). Germline loops: CDR1 GTSNPN, CDR2 SVGIG (reference sequence). Deletions cut 4 bases from V and 3 bases from J, with 13 bases between. This CDR3 is built from 14 residues. DNA for the CDR3: TGTGCCTGGAAAAACGACAGGTCCAATCAGCCCCAGCATTTT. This encodes CAWKNDRSNQPQHF.

The V and J genes are TRBV28 and TRBJ1-1; D is unclear. Germline V CDR1 and CDR2: MDHEN, SYDVKM. CDR3 size: 12 residues. Trimming shortened V by 5 bases and J by 1 base, and 5 bases separated the two germline ends. CDR3 nucleotides: TGTGCCAGCAGTCCCTGGAACACTGAAGCTTTCTTT. Its protein is CASSPWNTEAFF.

CDR3: CSASQGRSGNTIYF. The CDR3, as DNA: TGCAGTGCTAGCCAGGGCCGGTCTGGAAACACCATATATTTT. The rearrangement uses TRBV20-1 and TRBJ1-3; tentatively, D is TRBD1 (5 bases). V lost 3 bases and J 1 base, leaving 10 bases between the germline ends. Germline CDR1 DFQATT, CDR2 SNEGSKA (reference sequence). This CDR3 comprises 14 residues.

The gene calls are TRBV30 and TRBJ1-4, with TRBD1 as a possible D gene (5 bases). From germline, CDR1 is GTSNPN and CDR2 SVGIG (reference sequence). CDR3 length: 16 amino acids. With 3 bases removed from V and 0 bases from J, the gap between germline ends came to 14 bases. CDR3 region: CAWSGGRVATNEKLFF. The DNA of the CDR3 is TGTGCCTGGAGCGGTGGCAGGGTTGCAACTAATGAAAAACTGTTTTTT.

This clonotype is medium-sized in the sample. This chain joins TRBV20-1 and TRBJ1-5; 8 bases fit TRBD1. CDR1 DFQATT and CDR2 SNEGSKA come from the germline V gene (reference sequence). V lost 1 base to trimming and J lost 2 bases; unmatched junction nucleotides: 7. CDR3 size: 16 residues. CDR3 amino acids: CSARVPTGEGNQPQHF. As DNA, the CDR3 is TGCAGTGCTAGAGTCCCGACAGGGGAAGGCAATCAGCCCCAGCATTTT.

This clonotype was seen more than once but under ten times. The chain carries TRBV5-1 and TRBJ1-2; TRBD1 agrees at 10 bases. The V gene's germline CDR1 is SGHRS and CDR2 YFSETQ. V lost 2 bases and J lost 4; bases outside the gene matches: 2. The CDR3 has 14 amino acids. Here the CDR3 reads CASSFGDRGYGYTF. The CDR3 DNA reads TGCGCCAGCAGCTTCGGGGACAGGGGCTATGGCTACACCTTC.